This T cell receptor (beta chain) was recorded in a study of T cell repertoires in cytomegalovirus infection. Study as a whole: CMV epitopes, recently identified HLA-C-restricted and well-studied HLA-B-restricted, were used. It was the public TCR beta signatures that indicated both CMV infection and matching HLA type. Broader study findings: Summed frequency of shared TCR beta families picked out CMV carriers who also had the relevant HLA. What dominated the ex vivo response were HLA-C-restricted CMV-specific TCR beta clonotypes.

CDR3 size: 13 residues. Germline CDR1 and CDR2: MNHEY and SVGAGI. V lost 6 bases and J 7 bases, leaving 12 bases between the germline ends. About this clonotype itself: The antigen is unknown.

A single record per CDR3 protein comes from TCRdb applying MiXCR to the reads. The sample includes about 700,000 distinct CDR3 sequences, around a third of them seen just once. This TCR was recovered from a human donor in good health (CMV status not recorded). Some clones in this sample may be carry-over from other donors' samples. This sample comprised cultured PBMCs, obtained from culture after CMV antigen stimulation. This chain uses TRBV6-5 with TRBJ1-4; possible D gene TRBD1, 5 bases. As DNA, the CDR3 is TGTGCCAGCAGGGACGGGGCGGTTGAAAAACTGTTTTTT. This sequence encodes CASRDGAVEKLFF.